The T cell receptor (beta chain) described here comes from a study of lymphopenia after photon versus proton radiotherapy. The study's findings and limits: After lymphocyte nadir, photon-treated repertoires showed oligoclonal expansion, especially CD8+ Temra. Larger post-nadir TCR diversity loss correlated inversely with survival in deceased patients. Only patients who died were analyzed for survival; proton advantage is unproven.

This clone was seen a single time. Its target is not known. The germline CDR1 and CDR2 sequences are SGHRS and YFSETQ. The V end was cut by 3 bases, the J end by 6 bases, with 18 bases between. This CDR3 is built from 15 residues. Sequenced by immunoSEQ multiplex PCR; TCRdb stores in-frame clones only, minus some. This sample carries some 70,000 clones, 80% to 90% of them seen once, and the ten largest clones take about 10%. This clonotype originated in a man older than 75 with esophageal cancer. The V and J genes are TRBV5-1 and TRBJ1-1; possible D gene TRBD1, 6 bases. Specimen: peripheral blood, collected from a patient treated with proton-based radiotherapy. The CDR3 nucleotides are TGCGCCAGCAGCTCGATACAGGGTGGTGGCGCTGAAGCTTTCTTT. Residues: CASSSIQGGGAEAFF.